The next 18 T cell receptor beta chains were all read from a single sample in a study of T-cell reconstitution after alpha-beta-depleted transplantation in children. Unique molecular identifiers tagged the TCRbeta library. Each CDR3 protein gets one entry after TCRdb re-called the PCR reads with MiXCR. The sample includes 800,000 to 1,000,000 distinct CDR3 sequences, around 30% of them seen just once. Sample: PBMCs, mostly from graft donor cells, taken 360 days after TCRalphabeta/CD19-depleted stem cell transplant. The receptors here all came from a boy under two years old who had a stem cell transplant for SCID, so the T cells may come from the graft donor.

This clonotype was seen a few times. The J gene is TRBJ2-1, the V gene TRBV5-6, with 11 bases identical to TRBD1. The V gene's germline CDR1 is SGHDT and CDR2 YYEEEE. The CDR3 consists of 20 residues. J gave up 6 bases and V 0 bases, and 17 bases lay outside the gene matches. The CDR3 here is CASSLAAGTGGFGVPNEQFF. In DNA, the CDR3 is TGTGCCAGCAGCTTGGCGGCCGGGACAGGGGGTTTTGGGGTCCCCAATGAGCAGTTCTTC.

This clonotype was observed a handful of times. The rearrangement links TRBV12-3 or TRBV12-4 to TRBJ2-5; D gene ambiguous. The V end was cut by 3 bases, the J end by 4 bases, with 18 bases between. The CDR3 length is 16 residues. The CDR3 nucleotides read TGTGCCAGCAGTTTTAGGCCCGGCGTCGATCGAGAGACCCAGTACTTC. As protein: CASSFRPGVDRETQYF.

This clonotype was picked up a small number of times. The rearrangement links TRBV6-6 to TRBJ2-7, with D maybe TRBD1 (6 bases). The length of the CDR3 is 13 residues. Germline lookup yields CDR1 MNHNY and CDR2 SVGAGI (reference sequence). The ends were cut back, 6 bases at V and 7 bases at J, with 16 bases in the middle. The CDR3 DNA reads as TGTGCCAGCAGCTATCACAGGGATTGGGAGCAGTACTTC. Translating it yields CASSYHRDWEQYF.

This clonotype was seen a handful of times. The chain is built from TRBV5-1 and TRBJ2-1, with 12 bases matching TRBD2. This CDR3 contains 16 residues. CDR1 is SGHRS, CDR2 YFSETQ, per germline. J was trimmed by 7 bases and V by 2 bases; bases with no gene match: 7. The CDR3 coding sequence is TGCGCCAGCAGCTTAAGGCCTAGCGGGGGGGAAAATGAGCAGTTCTTC. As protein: CASSLRPSGGENEQFF.

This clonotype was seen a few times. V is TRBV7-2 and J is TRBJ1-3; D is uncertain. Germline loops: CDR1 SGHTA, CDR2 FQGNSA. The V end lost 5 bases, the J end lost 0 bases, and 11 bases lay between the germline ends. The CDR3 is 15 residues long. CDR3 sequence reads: CASSLTVFSGNTIYF. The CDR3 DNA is TGTGCCAGCAGCCTTACAGTGTTCTCTGGAAACACCATATATTTT.

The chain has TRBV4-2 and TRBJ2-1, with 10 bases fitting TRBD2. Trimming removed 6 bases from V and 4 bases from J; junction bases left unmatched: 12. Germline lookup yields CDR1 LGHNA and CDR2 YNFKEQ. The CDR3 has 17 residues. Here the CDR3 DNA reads TGTGCCAGCAGAAAAAGGGCTGGGACTAGCGAGTACAATGAGCAGTTCTTC. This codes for CASRKRAGTSEYNEQFF.

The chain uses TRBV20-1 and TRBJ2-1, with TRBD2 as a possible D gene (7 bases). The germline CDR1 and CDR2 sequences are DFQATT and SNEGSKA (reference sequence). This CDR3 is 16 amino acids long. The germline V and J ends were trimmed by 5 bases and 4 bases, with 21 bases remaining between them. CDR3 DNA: TGCAGTGCTTCCCCTGGCGGGGGCCGGGGATACAATGAGCAGTTCTTC. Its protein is CSASPGGGRGYNEQFF.

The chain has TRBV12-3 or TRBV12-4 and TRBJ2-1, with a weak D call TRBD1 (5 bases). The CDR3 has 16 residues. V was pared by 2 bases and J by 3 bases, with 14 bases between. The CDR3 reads CASSLLFIRGYNEQFF. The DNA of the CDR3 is TGTGCCAGCAGTTTACTGTTTATAAGGGGCTACAATGAGCAGTTCTTC.

In nucleotides, the CDR3 is TGTGCCAGCAGTTTTGACAGGGAGGCCACTGAAGCTTTCTTT. It yields the protein CASSFDREATEAFF. The rearrangement joins TRBV12-3 or TRBV12-4 to TRBJ1-1, with 7 bases lining up with TRBD1. The CDR3 extends over 14 amino acids. Germline trimming cut 3 bases from V and 4 bases from J; bases unmatched to any gene: 5.

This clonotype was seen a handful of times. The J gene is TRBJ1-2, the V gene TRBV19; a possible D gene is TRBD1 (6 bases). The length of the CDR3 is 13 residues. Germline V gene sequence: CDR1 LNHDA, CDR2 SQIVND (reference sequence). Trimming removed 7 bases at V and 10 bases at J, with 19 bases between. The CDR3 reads CASILRAGADYTF. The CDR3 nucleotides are TGTGCCAGTATCCTTCGGGCAGGGGCTGACTACACCTTC.

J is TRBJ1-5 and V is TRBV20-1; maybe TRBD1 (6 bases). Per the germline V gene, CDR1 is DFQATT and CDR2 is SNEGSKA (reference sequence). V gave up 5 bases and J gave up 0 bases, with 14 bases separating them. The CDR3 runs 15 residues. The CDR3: CSAVDSHYSNQPQHF. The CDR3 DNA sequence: TGCAGTGCTGTGGACAGCCACTATAGCAATCAGCCCCAGCATTTT.

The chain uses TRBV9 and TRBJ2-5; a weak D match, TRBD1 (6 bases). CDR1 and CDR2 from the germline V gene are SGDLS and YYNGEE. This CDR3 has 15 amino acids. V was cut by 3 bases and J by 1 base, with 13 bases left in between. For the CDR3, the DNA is TGTGCCAGCAGCGCGACAGGCCGTAGCCAAGAGACCCAGTACTTC. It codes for CASSATGRSQETQYF.

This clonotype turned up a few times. CDR3 DNA sequence: TGTGCCAGCAGTTTCGGACAGGGGCTCACTGAAGCTTTCTTT. Encoded protein: CASSFGQGLTEAFF. The V and J genes are TRBV12-3 or TRBV12-4 and TRBJ1-1; 9 bases line up with TRBD1. V was clipped by 3 bases and J by 4 bases; unmatched bases: 3. CDR3 size: 14 residues.

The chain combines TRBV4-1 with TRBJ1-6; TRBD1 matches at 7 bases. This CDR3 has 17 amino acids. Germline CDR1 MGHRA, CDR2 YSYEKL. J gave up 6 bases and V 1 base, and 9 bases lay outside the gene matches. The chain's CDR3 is CASSQGPPTGSNSPLHF. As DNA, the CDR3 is TGCGCCAGCAGCCAAGGCCCCCCGACAGGGAGTAATTCACCCCTCCACTTT.

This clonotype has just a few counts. The CDR3 spells CASSQGTGRETQYF. CDR3 DNA: TGCGCCAGCAGCCAAGGTACAGGGAGAGAGACCCAGTACTTC. V gene TRBV4-3 combines with J gene TRBJ2-5, with a tentative D call TRBD1 (6 bases). CDR1 is LGHNA and CDR2 is YSLEER in the germline V gene. V was pared by 1 base and J by 4 bases, with 10 bases between. The CDR3 consists of 14 residues.

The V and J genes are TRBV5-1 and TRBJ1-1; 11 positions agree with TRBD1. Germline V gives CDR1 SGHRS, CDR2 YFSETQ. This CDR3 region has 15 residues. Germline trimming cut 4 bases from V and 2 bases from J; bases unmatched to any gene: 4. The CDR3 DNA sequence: TGCGCCAGCAGCAACGGACAGGGGGCTAACACTGAAGCTTTCTTT. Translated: CASSNGQGANTEAFF.

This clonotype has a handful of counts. DNA of the CDR3: TGTGCCAGCAACTCCGGGCCCCACAAGTCCAACGTCCTGACTTTC. Protein: CASNSGPHKSNVLTF. This chain uses TRBV6-1 with TRBJ2-6; D gene ambiguous. Between the trimmed V and J ends, which lost 7 bases and 8 bases, there was a span of 18 bases. The CDR3 totals 15 residues. From germline, CDR1 is MNHNS and CDR2 SASEGT.

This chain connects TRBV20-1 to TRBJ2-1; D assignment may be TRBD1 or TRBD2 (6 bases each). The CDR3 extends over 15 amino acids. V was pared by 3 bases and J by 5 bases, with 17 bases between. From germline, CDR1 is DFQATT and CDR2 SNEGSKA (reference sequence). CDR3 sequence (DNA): TGCAGTGCTAGTGGGACACGCGGGGCAAACAATGAGCAGTTCTTC. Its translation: CSASGTRGANNEQFF.